This TCR beta chain originates from a study of CD8 T cells in ankylosing spondylitis. The CDR3 runs to 13 residues. CDR1 GTSNPN and CDR2 SVGIG come from the germline V gene (reference sequence). Trimming stripped 0 bases from V and 4 bases from J, with 9 bases between. Construction of TCR beta libraries was performed using quantitative 5'-RACE with molecular barcodes. Each CDR3 protein is one row after TCRdb ran MiXCR on the 5' RACE reads. The table lists around 490,000 distinct CDR3 sequences, 5.3% of them singletons. Study-level points and caveats: What appeared characteristic of ankylosing spondylitis blood was a TCR beta motif of fewer than ten highly homologous variants.

Notes on this clonotype: The antigen is unknown.

The sequence derives from a male donor with ankylosing spondylitis. V usage is TRBV30 and J usage is TRBJ2-5; the D gene is possibly TRBD2 (5 bases). Sequences were obtained from blood, either unsorted or a sorted T cell fraction (not recorded which). As DNA, the CDR3 is TGTGCCTGGAGTGTAGCGGTGGCAGAGACCCAGTACTTC. Translating it yields CAWSVAVAETQYF.